These 13 T cell receptor beta chains were sequenced from one sample in a study of blood T cell repertoires in COVID-19. Generated by immunoSEQ multiplex PCR, the TCRdb table keeps only in-frame clones and is missing some. The data show about 81,000 clones, about 90% seen once. The source material was peripheral blood. These receptors were collected from an elderly woman with acute or convalescent COVID-19.

The chain couples TRBV7-9 to TRBJ2-7, with D tentatively TRBD1 (6 bases). V lost 4 bases, J lost 5 bases, and 12 bases lay in between. The CDR3 consists of 13 residues. In germline, CDR1 is SEHNR, CDR2 FQNEAQ (reference sequence). CDR3 sequence (DNA): TGTGCCAGCAGCTCCTATCAGGGGCACGAGCAGTACTTC. It encodes CASSSYQGHEQYF.

This chain uses TRBV18 with TRBJ2-7; 9 bases are a match to TRBD1. This CDR3 spans 15 amino acids. V dropped 4 bases and J dropped 5; count of bases not matched to a gene: 9. Germline CDR1 is KGHSH and CDR2 is LQKENI. The DNA for the CDR3 is TGTGCCAGCTCACGCGACCGGGACAGGGCGGACGAGCAGTACTTC. Protein product: CASSRDRDRADEQYF.

The chain recombines TRBV19 with TRBJ2-3; 7 bases are shared with TRBD1. Germline V gene sequence: CDR1 LNHDA, CDR2 SQIVND (reference sequence). The length of the CDR3 is 14 residues. With 5 bases clipped from V and 13 bases from J, the junction kept 15 bases outside the gene matches. CDR3 sequence: CASSSRGLQGRKYF. The CDR3 coding sequence is TGTGCCAGTAGTTCCCGAGGTTTACAGGGGCGTAAGTATTTT.

The V gene is TRBV7-3, the J gene TRBJ2-3, with 9 positions matching TRBD2. After removal of 5 bases from V and 2 bases from J, the junction contained 2 bases not matched to a gene. The CDR3 extends over 14 amino acids. Germline V gene lookup returns CDR1 SGHTA and CDR2 FQGTGA. CDR3: CASSLAGTTDTQYF. Written as DNA, the CDR3 is TGTGCCAGCAGCCTAGCGGGGACCACAGATACGCAGTATTTT.

The rearrangement uses TRBV5-4 and TRBJ1-1; tentatively, D is TRBD1 (6 bases). This CDR3 has 12 amino acids. V was pared by 3 bases and J by 4 bases, with 7 bases between. CDR1 is SGHNT and CDR2 is YYREEE in the germline V gene (reference sequence). For the CDR3, the DNA is TGTGCCAGCAGCTCCAGGGGCACTGAAGCTTTCTTT. This codes for CASSSRGTEAFF.

This CDR3 reads CASSPGQGVNNSPLHF. In DNA form, the CDR3 reads TGCGCCAGCAGCCCGGGACAGGGGGTGAATAATTCACCCCTCCACTTT. The chain has TRBV5-1 and TRBJ1-6, with TRBD1 matching over 11 bases. Germline V CDR1 and CDR2: SGHRS, YFSETQ. The V and J ends lost 4 bases and 5 bases, in that order; junction bases with no gene match: 5. The CDR3 extends over 16 amino acids.

The V gene is TRBV7-9, the J gene TRBJ2-7, with TRBD1 as a possible D gene (5 bases). Trimming took off 5 bases at V and 2 bases at J, with 10 bases between the two ends. CDR1 SEHNR and CDR2 FQNEAQ come from the germline V gene (reference sequence). The CDR3 sequence is 13 residues long. CDR3 DNA sequence: TGTGCCAGCAGCAAAGACAGTACCTACGAGCAGTACTTC. It yields the protein CASSKDSTYEQYF.

The gene calls are TRBV14 and TRBJ1-5; 7 nucleotides line up with TRBD1. The CDR3 is 16 amino acids. CDR1 and CDR2 (germline): SGHDN, FVKESK. The V and J ends lost 2 bases and 7 bases, in that order; junction bases with no gene match: 11. DNA of the CDR3: TGTGCCAGCAGCCAAATAAGACAGGGTCGGGAACAGCCCCAGCATTTT. Translation: CASSQIRQGREQPQHF.

CDR3 sequence (DNA): TGCGCCAGCAGCTTGGATGGAGGGCTTCTGGAGCTGTTTTTT. This encodes CASSLDGGLLELFF. The rearrangement joins TRBV5-1 to TRBJ2-2; perhaps TRBD2 as D (6 bases). This CDR3 is built from 14 residues. Trimming took off 0 bases at V and 10 bases at J, with 13 bases between the two ends. CDR1 is SGHRS, CDR2 YFSETQ, per germline.

The chain combines TRBV3-1 (or the pseudogene TRBV3-2) with TRBJ1-1, with D perhaps matching TRBD1 (6 bases). CDR1 and CDR2 from the germline V gene are LGHDT and YNNKEL (reference sequence). The length of the CDR3 is 13 residues. The germline V and J ends were trimmed by 1 base and 8 bases, with 11 bases remaining between them. The CDR3 DNA sequence: TGTGCCAGCAGCCAAGGGGAAGGGACAGAAGCTTTCTTT. Translating gives CASSQGEGTEAFF.

The sample holds a few counts of this clone. The CDR3 DNA is TGTGCCAGTATCAAAAACACCGGGGAGCTGTTTTTT. Its translation is CASIKNTGELFF. The rearrangement links TRBV19 to TRBJ2-2, with D unclear. The germline V and J ends were trimmed by 7 bases and 2 bases, with 5 bases remaining between them. Germline loops: CDR1 LNHDA, CDR2 SQIVND (reference sequence). This CDR3 is built from 12 residues.

This clone has a handful of counts. The genes are TRBV29-1 and TRBJ2-2, with 7 bases fitting TRBD1. This CDR3 contains 13 residues. Germline CDR1 reads SQVTM; CDR2 reads ANQGSEA. Germline trimming cut 4 bases from V and 6 bases from J; bases unmatched to any gene: 5. The CDR3: CSVGVQGAGELFF. As DNA, the CDR3 is TGCAGCGTTGGTGTCCAGGGGGCCGGGGAGCTGTTTTTT.

V and J are TRBV6-6 and TRBJ2-2, with TRBD2 identical over 8 bases. Germline V lookup: CDR1 MNHNY, CDR2 SVGAGI (reference sequence). The CDR3 has 17 residues. V dropped 5 bases and J dropped 1; count of bases not matched to a gene: 9. Here the CDR3 DNA reads TGTGCCAGCAGTCTCTCGGGTCTAGCGGGGAACACCGGGGAGCTGTTTTTT. Amino acids: CASSLSGLAGNTGELFF.